This T cell receptor beta chain is drawn from a study of blood T cells in healthy people across ages (dated by TCRdb to the mid-2010s). For the wider study: In model experiments, template switching captured about one uniquely barcoded TCR beta cDNA molecule for every two T cells. The study measured age-related changes in TCR beta repertoire diversity using deep sequencing normalized with unique cDNA molecular identifiers. The donors were divided into four age groups: young (average around 16 years), middle-aged (roughly 42), aged (about 60) and long-lived (82). Using the same blood draw, the study looked at two additional independent replicas of 1 million unique cDNA reads for two donors, one aged 18 to 30 and the other aged 80 or older. Donors of different ages were randomly distributed across sequencing lanes to avoid experimental bias. Here is what the overall study found, with its caveats: Bulk unsorted PBMC profiling prevented conclusive comparison of naive and antigen-experienced compartments. Compared with the aged group, the long-lived group had more naive CD4+ T cells, fewer expanded clones and increased TCR diversity, suggesting age selection. Observed TCR beta diversity correlated strongly with the percentage of naive T cells measured by flow cytometry. The CMV infection status of donors was not known, potentially confounding age-related changes in expanded clonotypes. Total diversity estimates from one million sequenced T cells were considered lower bounds and underestimates. Observed TCR beta diversity per million T cells fell roughly linearly with age, and a significant reduction was already apparent by age roughly 41.

Comments on this clonotype: Which antigen it targets is not known. Base qualities were left out, and no much larger clone turns up one base away.

The cysteine opens and the phenylalanine closes a CDR3 of 15 amino acids. Only CDR3 DNA is held: 45 bases, read in frame from base 1. In the germline V gene, CDR1 corresponds to SGHTA and CDR2 to FQGNSA. Ends trimmed: V by 5 bases, J by 4 bases; bases unmatched to a gene: 8. Library method: 5' RACE. Sequencing was carried out with an Illumina HiSeq 2500. The second PCR ran for about 7 to 11 cycles and used a J-beta primer mix along with a sample-barcoded 5' primer. A template-switch 5' adaptor carrying 12 random nucleotides introduced a unique molecular identifier onto each TCR beta cDNA molecule. At least 2.5 million CDR3-containing paired-end reads were obtained from each sample. First-strand cDNA synthesis was performed from all RNA using the Mint cDNA synthesis kit, with priming by a TRBC-specific oligonucleotide. All cDNA was treated with uracil-DNA glycosylase and then went through a first 18-cycle PCR with the universal primers M1SS and BC2_uni_R. Concerning the study's data processing: Normalization of each sample was performed by random selection of 1 million high-quality reads, each carrying a distinct molecular identifier. Reads sharing molecular identifiers were discarded rather than binned into consensus sequences. MiTCR, run with a Q25 quality threshold and the strictest error-elimination algorithm, handled CDR3 identification, clonotype clustering and error correction. Lower-bound total TCR beta diversity was estimated with a nonparametric unseen species model using Euler transformation. TCRdb applied fastp at Q25 and MiXCR to the public reads, then kept only in-frame beta chains. Identical CDR3 proteins give one entry, which carries the most common genes and DNA. The V and J calls were not made by the authors but by TCRdb's processing. Recorded for this sample are around 870,000 distinct CDR3 sequences; 25% to 35% of them occurred a single time. Clones ranked in the top ten supply roughly 17% of the sample.

Systemically healthy Caucasian individuals from Russia, around 39 in total and aged about 6 to 95 years, were included as donors. Around 10 milliliters of peripheral blood were collected from each donor into EDTA-treated Vacutainer tubes. PBMCs were isolated by Ficoll-Paque density-gradient centrifugation, with at least 6.5 million obtained per sample. Trizol reagent was used to extract total RNA from PBMCs, with at least 5.5 micrograms per sample. For every donor, flow cytometry on a PBMC aliquot measured the percentage of naive CD45RAhigh/CD27high T cells. The chain was built from TRBV7-2 and TRBJ2-1; the central 7 bases match TRBD1. This clonotype was obtained from a woman older than 75 in good health. Source material: blood. The CDR3 corresponds to CASSQAGTAYNEQFF. The sequence in DNA is TGTGCCAGCAGCCAGGCCGGGACAGCATACAATGAGCAGTTCTTC.